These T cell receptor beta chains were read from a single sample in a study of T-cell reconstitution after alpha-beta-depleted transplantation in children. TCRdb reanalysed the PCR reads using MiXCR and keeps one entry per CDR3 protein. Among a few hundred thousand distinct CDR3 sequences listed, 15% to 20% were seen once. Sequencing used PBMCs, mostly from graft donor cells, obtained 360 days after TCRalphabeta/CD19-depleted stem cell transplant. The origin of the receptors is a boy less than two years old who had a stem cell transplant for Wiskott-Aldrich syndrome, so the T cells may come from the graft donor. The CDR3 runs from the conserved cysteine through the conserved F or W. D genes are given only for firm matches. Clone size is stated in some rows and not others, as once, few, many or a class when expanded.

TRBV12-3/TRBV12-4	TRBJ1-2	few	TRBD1	TGTGCCAGCAGTCCACCCGTCAGGGGGCGCGAATATGGCTACACCTTC	CASSPPVRGREYGYTF
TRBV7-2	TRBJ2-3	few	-	TGTGCCAGCAGCCCCCGACTAGGTCGGATAAGGGATACGCAGTATTTT	CASSPRLGRIRDTQYF
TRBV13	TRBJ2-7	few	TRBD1	TGTGCCAGCAGCGAACAGGGGGTGGACTACGAGCAGTACTTC	CASSEQGVDYEQYF
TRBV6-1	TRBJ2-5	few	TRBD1	TGTGCCAGCCACGGAAGGGGGCAGAAGACCCAGTACTTC	CASHGRGQKTQYF
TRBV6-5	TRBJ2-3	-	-	TGTGCCAGCAGTTACTCGAGGTCCCAGCCCACAGATACGCAGTATTTT	CASSYSRSQPTDTQYF
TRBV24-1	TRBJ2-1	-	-	TGTGCCACCAGTGACCTGAAGGGGGAGGGCGGGAATGAGCAGTTCTTC	CATSDLKGEGGNEQFF
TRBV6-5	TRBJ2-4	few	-	TGTGCCAGCAGTTATTCGTCCAGCAAGGGCATTCAGTACTTC	CASSYSSSKGIQYF
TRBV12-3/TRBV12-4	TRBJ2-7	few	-	TGTGCCAGCAGTTTCGGTAGGGTTTACGAGCAGTACTTC	CASSFGRVYEQYF
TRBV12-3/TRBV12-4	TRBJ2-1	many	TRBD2	TGTGCCAGCAGTTCGGGGACTAGCGGGCACAATGAGCAGTTCTTC	CASSSGTSGHNEQFF
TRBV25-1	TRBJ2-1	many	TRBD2	TGTGCCAGCAGTGGTAGCGGGAGTAGTGAGCAGTTCTTC	CASSGSGSSEQFF
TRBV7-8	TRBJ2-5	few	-	TGTGCCAGCAGCCCGGACCATCGGCGAACCCAGTACTTC	CASSPDHRRTQYF
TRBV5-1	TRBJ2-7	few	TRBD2	TGCGCCAGCAGCCGGACTAGCGGGGGTGGGTACGAGCAGTACTTC	CASSRTSGGGYEQYF
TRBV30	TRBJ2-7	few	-	TGTGCCTGGAGCCGACTAGTAAAGGGGGATTACGAGCAGTACTTC	CAWSRLVKGDYEQYF
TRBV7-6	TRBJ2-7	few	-	TGTGCCAGCAGCCCGAAGGGGCTGAACTACGAGCAGTACTTC	CASSPKGLNYEQYF
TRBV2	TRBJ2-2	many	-	TGTGCCAGCAGTGGGGACTACACCGGGGAGCTGTTTTTT	CASSGDYTGELFF
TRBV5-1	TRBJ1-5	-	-	TGCGCCAGCAGCTTGTATCCCTTGGAGGCAGGGAATCAGCCCCAGCATTTT	CASSLYPLEAGNQPQHF
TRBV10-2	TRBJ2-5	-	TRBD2	TGCGCCAGCAGTGAAAGAGGCCTAGCGGGGGGGCCGCGAGAGACCCAGTACTTC	CASSERGLAGGPRETQYF
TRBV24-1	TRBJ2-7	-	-	TGTGCCACCGGGTCCATGGGGGAGCAGTACTTC	CATGSMGEQYF
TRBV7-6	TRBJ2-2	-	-	TGTGCCAGCAGCCCGACCGGGCCGCTACACGGGGAGCTGTTTTTT	CASSPTGPLHGELFF